Presented here are 24 T cell receptor beta chains from one specimen sequenced in a study of spatial heterogeneity in lung cancer. Findings and limits, study-wide: Counts of expanded intratumoral alpha and beta TCRs tracked tumor mutation counts.

TCRdb used MiXCR to reprocess the 5' RACE reads, holding one entry per CDR3 protein. The sample includes some 23,000 distinct CDR3 sequences, approximately 9% of them seen just once. These receptors are not linked to any known antigen. Time point of the sample: sample taken at primary tumor resection. The input for sequencing was lung tumor tissue, taken at surgery. The receptors derive from a male donor with early-stage non-small cell lung cancer.

This clonotype was picked up many times. The rearrangement links TRBV19 to TRBJ2-1, with 7 bases lining up with TRBD1. V dropped 1 base and J dropped 13; count of bases not matched to a gene: 4. Germline-derived CDR1 and CDR2 are LNHDA and SQIVND (reference sequence). CDR3 length: 12 amino acids. DNA of the CDR3: TGTGCCAGTAGTATAGGCCAGGGGGTACAGTTCTTC. It translates to CASSIGQGVQFF.

The sample holds many counts of this clonotype. V is TRBV5-1 and J is TRBJ2-3; weak D call: TRBD2 (5 bases). Trimming cost V 3 bases and J 0 bases, with 11 bases left between them. Germline CDR1 and CDR2: SGHRS and YFSETQ. The CDR3 is 15 amino acids. CDR3 sequence: CASSWTPRSTDTQYF. The CDR3 nucleotides read TGCGCCAGCAGCTGGACTCCCCGTAGCACAGATACGCAGTATTTT.

Remarks on this clonotype: A single base separates this from a much larger clone, so it may be a read error. V usage is TRBV18 and J usage is TRBJ2-5, with D uncertain. Per germline, CDR1 KGHSH and CDR2 LQKENI. This CDR3 has 11 amino acids. Trimming pared 5 bases from V and 1 base from J, leaving 2 bases between. Here the CDR3 reads CASSTQETQYF. DNA for the CDR3: TGTGCCAGCTCAACCCAAGAGACCCAGTACTTC.

The gene calls are TRBV25-1 and TRBJ2-3; 7 bases fit TRBD1. The germline V gene has CDR1 MGHDK and CDR2 SYGVNS. J gave up 6 bases and V 6 bases, and 6 bases lay outside the gene matches. The CDR3 length is 13 residues. Here the CDR3 reads CASRRTGEDTQYF. The CDR3 DNA sequence: TGTGCCAGCAGGAGAACAGGGGAGGATACGCAGTATTTT. Supplemented by reference TRBV25-1 and TRBJ2-3, the full variable domain reads EADIYQTPRYLVIGTGKKITLECSQTMGHDKMYWYQQDPGMELHLIHYSYGVNSTEKGDLSSESTVSRIRTEHFPLTLESARPSHTSQYLCASRRTGEDTQYFGPGTRLTVL.

This clonotype was seen ten or more times. Here the CDR3 DNA reads TGTGCCAGCACCGTGGGGCAGGGGGACGGCTACACCTTC. Protein sequence: CASTVGQGDGYTF. The rearrangement uses TRBV7-2 and TRBJ1-2; TRBD1 matches at 7 bases. With V trimmed by 7 bases and J by 8 bases, 10 bases remained unmatched. From germline, CDR1 is SGHTA and CDR2 FQGNSA. The CDR3 spans 13 residues.

The table lists this clonotype with a few counts. The V call is TRBV9, the J call TRBJ1-1; no firm D call. This CDR3 comprises 13 residues. V lost 0 bases, J lost 0 bases, and 3 bases lay in between. The germline V gene encodes CDR1 SGDLS and CDR2 YYNGEE. The CDR3 sequence is CASSVALNTEAFF. CDR3 bases: TGTGCCAGCAGCGTAGCTCTGAACACTGAAGCTTTCTTT.

This clonotype was found many times. The genes are TRBV7-2 and TRBJ2-3, with 12 positions matching TRBD2. The germline V gene has CDR1 SGHTA and CDR2 FQGNSA. The CDR3 has 14 amino acids. V dropped 1 base and J dropped 8; count of bases not matched to a gene: 1. CDR3 residues: CASSLGLAGATQYF. For the CDR3, the DNA is TGTGCCAGCAGCTTAGGACTAGCGGGAGCTACGCAGTATTTT.

This clonotype counts as medium-sized. This chain links TRBV5-1 with TRBJ1-6, with D tentatively TRBD1 (6 bases). Trimming pared 0 bases from V and 9 bases from J, leaving 13 bases between. This CDR3 comprises 15 residues. The germline V gene encodes CDR1 SGHRS and CDR2 YFSETQ. CDR3 sequence (DNA): TGCGCCAGCAGCTTGGAGTGGGGCAGGGGTTCACCCCTCCACTTT. It specifies CASSLEWGRGSPLHF.

J is TRBJ1-5 and V is TRBV27; TRBD1 agrees at 7 bases. Looked up from germline, CDR1 is MNHEY and CDR2 is SMNVEV (reference sequence). The CDR3 totals 14 residues. The V gene end was trimmed by 8 bases and the J gene end by 7 bases; junction bases not matched to a gene: 11. CDR3 coding DNA: TGTGCCAGCTCCCGGGGCGTAGGGGGCCAGCCCCAGCATTTT. This gives the protein CASSRGVGGQPQHF.

This clonotype has ten or more counts. The chain couples TRBV28 to TRBJ1-5; possible D gene TRBD1, 6 bases. Between the trimmed V and J ends, which lost 5 bases and 4 bases, there was a span of 12 bases. The CDR3 consists of 14 residues. CDR1 is MDHEN and CDR2 is SYDVKM in the germline V gene. CDR3 sequence: CASSLGHFNQPQHF. CDR3 nucleotides: TGTGCCAGCAGTCTGGGACACTTTAATCAGCCCCAGCATTTT.

Ten or more counts support this clonotype. V gene TRBV27 combines with J gene TRBJ2-2; D is perhaps TRBD1 (5 bases). This CDR3 is built from 21 residues. Trimming took 4 bases from V and 0 from J, leaving 27 bases between them. Germline V gives CDR1 MNHEY, CDR2 SMNVEV (reference sequence). The DNA of the CDR3 is TGTGCCAGCAGTTCCAAGCACCAGGGTTATTTTACGGACGCGAACACCGGGGAGCTGTTTTTT. Translated: CASSSKHQGYFTDANTGELFF.

In DNA form, the CDR3 reads TGCAGTGCTAGAGATAGGTCGATAGGGGACATTCAGTACTTC. Translated, it gives CSARDRSIGDIQYF. The chain uses TRBV20-1 and TRBJ2-4; TRBD1 might be the D (5 bases). Germline V gives CDR1 DFQATT, CDR2 SNEGSKA (reference sequence). Deletions cut 0 bases from V and 8 bases from J, with 14 bases between. The CDR3 is 14 amino acids.

This clonotype was seen a few times. J is TRBJ2-5 and V is TRBV9, with D possibly matching TRBD2 (7 bases). V lost 5 bases and J lost 3, with 20 bases in between. The germline V gene encodes CDR1 SGDLS and CDR2 YYNGEE. The CDR3 runs 16 residues. Written as DNA, the CDR3 is TGTGCCAGCAGTAATTCGGGGGGCACCCTAGAAGAGACCCAGTACTTC. Translating it yields CASSNSGGTLEETQYF.

This chain links TRBV21-1 with TRBJ2-4; the table's D call TRBD1 went unverified against the DNA. TRBV21-1 is recorded as a pseudogene. The CDR3 has 16 amino acids. The CDR3 region is CASSKGPGRAKNIQYF. Written as DNA, the CDR3 is TGTGCCAGCAGCAAAGGGCCAGGGCGGGCCAAAAACATTCAGTACTTC.

This clonotype was seen many times. The DNA of the CDR3 is TGTGCCAGCAGTGTGGGGTACGAGCAGTACTTC. Translating it yields CASSVGYEQYF. The chain is built from TRBV12-3 or TRBV12-4 and TRBJ2-7, with D unresolved. The ends were cut back, 5 bases at V and 4 bases at J, with 6 bases in the middle. This CDR3 has 11 amino acids.

The chain links TRBV7-8 to TRBJ2-2; D is possibly TRBD1 or TRBD2 (6 bases each). V was cut by 1 base and J by 6 bases, with 18 bases left in between. CDR3 size: 17 residues. CDR1 and CDR2 from the germline V gene are SGHVS and FQNEAQ. CDR3 bases: TGTGCCAGCAGCTTAGAGGCGAGGGGGGTGGCCGCCGGGGAGCTGTTTTTT. It codes for CASSLEARGVAAGELFF.

This clonotype qualifies as large (0.1 to 1%). The chain couples TRBV5-1 to TRBJ2-1; 15 positions match TRBD2. Germline V lookup: CDR1 SGHRS, CDR2 YFSETQ. The CDR3 sequence is 17 residues long. Trimming removed 5 bases from V and 10 bases from J; junction bases left unmatched: 13. The DNA for the CDR3 is TGCGCCAGCAGTACTGGTTGGACTAGCGGGGGGGCCGAGGAGCAGTTCTTC. It codes for CASSTGWTSGGAEEQFF.

This clonotype was observed at least ten times. The rearrangement links TRBV5-6 to TRBJ2-3; D ambiguous. CDR3 length: 11 residues. Between the trimmed V and J ends, which lost 3 bases and 6 bases, there was a span of 5 bases. CDR1 and CDR2 (germline): SGHDT, YYEEEE. The CDR3 reads CASSSRDTQYF. For the CDR3, the DNA is TGTGCCAGCAGCTCCAGGGATACGCAGTATTTT. Together with reference TRBV5-6 and TRBJ2-3, the CDR3 gives the full variable domain: DAGVTQSPTHLIKTRGQQVTLRCSPKSGHDTVSWYQQALGQGPQFIFQYYEEEERQRGNFPDRFSGHQFPNYSSELNVNALLLGDSALYLCASSSRDTQYFGPGTRLTVL.

The V gene is TRBV19, the J gene TRBJ1-5, with D possibly being TRBD1 (6 bases). The CDR3 contains 14 residues. Germline CDR1 and CDR2: LNHDA and SQIVND (reference sequence). V lost 7 bases and J 7 bases, leaving 17 bases between the germline ends. The CDR3 spells CASTPQGSRQPQHF. Here the CDR3 DNA reads TGTGCCAGTACCCCACAGGGTAGCCGCCAGCCCCAGCATTTT.

CDR3 sequence reads: CASSPFDRTDGSTDTQYF. The DNA of the CDR3 is TGCGCCAGCTCCCCTTTTGACAGGACCGACGGCAGCACAGATACGCAGTATTTT. This chain uses TRBV5-1 with TRBJ2-3; D is perhaps TRBD1 (6 bases). The CDR3 covers 18 residues. From germline, CDR1 is SGHRS and CDR2 YFSETQ. V lost 7 bases, J lost 0 bases, and 24 bases lay in between.

This clonotype was detected many times. V and J are TRBV28 and TRBJ2-7; D is possibly TRBD1 (6 bases). Per the germline V gene, CDR1 is MDHEN and CDR2 is SYDVKM. V was cut by 1 base and J by 3 bases, with 10 bases left in between. The CDR3 consists of 14 residues. CDR3 sequence reads: CASSLSPGVYEQYF. The CDR3 DNA sequence: TGTGCCAGCAGTTTATCGCCAGGGGTCTACGAGCAGTACTTC.

This clonotype has only a few counts. The V gene is TRBV28, the J gene TRBJ2-7; 9 nucleotides match TRBD2. The length of the CDR3 is 19 residues. The germline CDR1 and CDR2 sequences are MDHEN and SYDVKM. Trimming at V came to 4 bases and at J to 0 bases, leaving 16 bases not matched to a gene. In nucleotides, the CDR3 is TGTGCCAGCAGTTCGCTTTTGGCGGGAGGGCCTTCAGTCTCCTACGAGCAGTACTTC. As protein: CASSSLLAGGPSVSYEQYF.

This clonotype appeared a few times. V gene TRBV6-4 combines with J gene TRBJ2-7; no definite D call. The ends were cut back, 2 bases at V and 7 bases at J, with 9 bases in the middle. Germline values: CDR1 MRHNA, CDR2 SNTAGT. The CDR3 extends over 12 amino acids. The CDR3 spells CASSDERREQYF. The CDR3 DNA reads as TGTGCCAGCAGTGACGAGAGACGTGAGCAGTACTTC.

In its sample, this clonotype was seen many times. J is TRBJ2-7 and V is TRBV12-3 or TRBV12-4, with 8 bases lining up with TRBD1. The junction had 6 bases not matched to a gene; V was cut back by 3 bases and J by 2 bases. This CDR3 is 15 amino acids long. DNA for the CDR3: TGTGCCAGCAGTTTTCAGCAGGGGGCCACCTACGAGCAGTACTTC. Amino acid sequence: CASSFQQGATYEQYF.